One and the same sample provided the 30 T cell receptor beta chains below, sequenced in a study of blood T cell repertoires in COVID-19. The protocol was immunoSEQ multiplex PCR, while the TCRdb copy is restricted to in-frame clones and leaves out a portion. The sample has roughly 380,000 clones; around 85% are singletons. The sequenced sample consisted of peripheral blood. These receptors were obtained from a young woman with acute or convalescent COVID-19.

The rearrangement joins TRBV9 to TRBJ2-2; D is unresolved. CDR1 is SGDLS, CDR2 YYNGEE, per germline. Trimming shortened V by 6 bases and J by 5 bases, and 8 bases separated the two germline ends. The CDR3 covers 12 residues. In nucleotides, the CDR3 is TGTGCCAGCATGTCGGTAACCGGGGAGCTGTTTTTT. It encodes CASMSVTGELFF.

V gene TRBV19 combines with J gene TRBJ1-5, with a weak D call TRBD1 (6 bases). Trimming removed 3 bases from V and 6 bases from J, with 15 bases in between. The CDR3 contains 15 residues. The germline CDR1 and CDR2 sequences are LNHDA and SQIVND (reference sequence). The CDR3 loop is CASSISRGKSQPQHF. DNA for the CDR3: TGTGCCAGTAGTATTAGCAGGGGAAAGAGTCAGCCCCAGCATTTT. The variable domain in full, with the rest retrieved from reference TRBV19 and TRBJ1-5, is DGGITQSPKYLFRKEGQNVTLSCEQNLNHDAMYWYRQDPGQGLRLIYYSQIVNDFQKGDIAEGYSVSREKKESFPLTVTSAQKNPTAFYLCASSISRGKSQPQHFGDGTRLSIL.

This clone was picked up one time. V usage is TRBV5-6 and J usage is TRBJ2-5; 14 bases line up with TRBD2. The CDR3 has 15 residues. The V gene's germline CDR1 is SGHDT and CDR2 YYEEEE. With 5 bases clipped from V and 4 bases from J, the junction kept 4 bases outside the gene matches. CDR3 sequence: CASRWGLAGVETQYF. Written as DNA, the CDR3 is TGTGCCAGCAGGTGGGGACTAGCGGGAGTAGAGACCCAGTACTTC.

Remarks on this clone: Within the sample, other DNA sequences also encode this same CDR3. The V call is TRBV30, the J call TRBJ2-2, with D possibly TRBD2 on 6 matching bases. Trimming removed 0 bases at V and 5 bases at J, with 7 bases between. This CDR3 has 13 amino acids. The V gene's germline CDR1 is GTSNPN and CDR2 SVGIG (reference sequence). In DNA, the CDR3 is TGTGCCTGGAGTGTCGGAGGGACCGGGGAGCTGTTTTTT. Protein product: CAWSVGGTGELFF.

This rearrangement joins TRBV20-1 to TRBJ1-2; 7 bases align to TRBD1. The J segment lost 3 bases and the V segment lost 3 bases, leaving 16 bases of the junction unmatched. The CDR3 runs 17 residues. Germline CDR1 is DFQATT and CDR2 is SNEGSKA (reference sequence). CDR3 DNA: TGCAGTGCTAGTCAGTATTGGACAGGCGAAACTGACTATGGCTACACCTTC. Translating it yields CSASQYWTGETDYGYTF.

CDR3 DNA sequence: TGTGCCAGCAGCTTACTCGGGAGCACAGATACGCAGTATTTT. Its translation: CASSLLGSTDTQYF. The V call is TRBV7-3, the J call TRBJ2-3; no clear D. This CDR3 has 14 residues. V shed 2 bases and J shed 0 bases, with 6 bases lying between them. Germline CDR1 reads SGHTA; CDR2 reads FQGTGA.

The V and J genes are TRBV5-1 and TRBJ2-3; a weak D match, TRBD2 (5 bases). CDR3 length: 16 amino acids. The V end lost 0 bases, the J end lost 6 bases, and 17 bases lay between the germline ends. Germline V gives CDR1 SGHRS, CDR2 YFSETQ. The CDR3 DNA follows: TGCGCCAGCAGCTTGGCCGGCGCGGGTACACAGGATACGCAGTATTTT. Amino acid sequence: CASSLAGAGTQDTQYF.

The genes are TRBV2 and TRBJ1-1; D not resolved. The CDR3 sequence is 14 residues long. V shed 4 bases and J shed 4 bases, with 13 bases lying between them. Germline CDR1 reads SNHLY; CDR2 reads FYNNEI. The CDR3 region is CASSGGGIVTEAFF. CDR3 DNA: TGTGCCAGCAGTGGAGGAGGGATTGTCACTGAAGCTTTCTTT.

The chain couples TRBV7-9 to TRBJ2-7; no clear D gene. Germline CDR1 is SEHNR and CDR2 is FQNEAQ (reference sequence). The CDR3 loop spans 13 amino acids. The ends were cut back, 1 base at V and 0 bases at J, with 4 bases in the middle. The chain's CDR3 is CASSLVISYEQYF. DNA of the CDR3: TGTGCCAGCAGCTTAGTAATCTCCTACGAGCAGTACTTC.

CDR3 DNA: TGCGCCACAAGGGGGGGAGGGGCTCGGAGCAATCAGCCCCAGCATTTT. Translating it yields CATRGGGARSNQPQHF. J is TRBJ1-5 and V is TRBV23-1, with D maybe TRBD1 (6 bases). TRBV23-1 is assigned to the ORF class and has an uncertain function. Trimming shortened V by 10 bases and J by 1 base, and 20 bases separated the two germline ends. The CDR3 spans 16 residues.

The rearrangement joins TRBV9 to TRBJ1-6, with D possibly being TRBD1 (5 bases). The length of the CDR3 is 15 residues. Germline assignment: CDR1 SGDLS and CDR2 YYNGEE. V lost 3 bases, J lost 9 bases, and 16 bases lay in between. The CDR3 region has the DNA TGTGCCAGCAGCGGAACAGACAGAAAGGTTTCACCCCTCCACTTT. Its translation: CASSGTDRKVSPLHF. Drawing the rest from reference TRBV9 and TRBJ1-6, the complete variable domain is DSGVTQTPKHLITATGQRVTLRCSPRSGDLSVYWYQQSLDQGLQFLIQYYNGEERAKGNILERFSAQQFPDLHSELNLSSLELGDSALYFCASSGTDRKVSPLHFGNGTRLTVT.

The gene calls are TRBV9 and TRBJ2-4; D gene uncertain. This CDR3 is built from 16 residues. The germline V gene encodes CDR1 SGDLS and CDR2 YYNGEE. Trimming removed 0 bases from V and 4 bases from J, with 14 bases in between. The CDR3 sequence is CASSVEPLNFKNIQYF. The CDR3 nucleotides are TGTGCCAGCAGCGTAGAGCCACTAAATTTTAAAAACATTCAGTACTTC.

The chain uses TRBV27 and TRBJ1-2; D not certain. CDR3 length: 14 amino acids. In germline, CDR1 is MNHEY, CDR2 SMNVEV (reference sequence). The V and J ends lost 3 bases and 8 bases respectively, with 16 bases between them. DNA of the CDR3: TGTGCCAGCAGTTTCCGGGATTTCGTTGGGGGCTACACCTTC. Its translation: CASSFRDFVGGYTF.

The rearrangement joins TRBV9 to TRBJ2-7; TRBD2 agrees at 12 bases. V shed 3 bases and J 0 bases; nucleotides not matched to a gene: 10. Germline assignment: CDR1 SGDLS and CDR2 YYNGEE. CDR3 size: 18 residues. The CDR3 coding sequence is TGTGCCAGCAGCGCAAGCTCGGGACTAGCGGGTCCCTCCTACGAGCAGTACTTC. This sequence encodes CASSASSGLAGPSYEQYF.

This clone showed up just a few times. The V and J genes are TRBV6-2 or TRBV6-3 and TRBJ1-4; D gene uncertain. There are 15 residues in the CDR3. Trimming left V 4 bases short and J 0 bases short, with 9 bases between. In germline, CDR1 is MNHEY, CDR2 SVGEGT. The CDR3 reads CASSLFHATNEKLFF. DNA for the CDR3: TGTGCCAGCAGTTTGTTCCATGCAACTAATGAAAAACTGTTTTTT.

The gene calls are TRBV5-1 and TRBJ2-7; TRBD1 aligns across 7 bases. V lost 0 bases and J lost 4; bases outside the gene matches: 7. CDR3 size: 15 residues. The germline gives CDR1 SGHRS, CDR2 YFSETQ. CDR3 in DNA: TGCGCCAGCAGCTTGGGAGCAGGGGGAGTTTACGAGCAGTACTTC. It codes for CASSLGAGGVYEQYF.

V and J are TRBV2 and TRBJ2-3; 8 nucleotides agree with TRBD2. The germline V gene encodes CDR1 SNHLY and CDR2 FYNNEI. Trimming took 8 bases from V and 0 from J; bases not matched to a gene: 4. The CDR3 consists of 14 residues. For the CDR3, the DNA is TGTGCCAGCCGAGAGCGGGGGAGCACAGATACGCAGTATTTT. It yields the protein CASRERGSTDTQYF.

The chain recombines TRBV3-1 (or the pseudogene TRBV3-2) with TRBJ1-1; D may be TRBD1 (6 bases). The CDR3 is 11 amino acids. V was clipped by 7 bases and J by 11 bases, with 14 bases between them. Per germline, CDR1 LGHDT and CDR2 YNNKEL (reference sequence). CDR3 in DNA: TGTGCCAGCACCAACAGGGAGAGGGCTTTCTTT. This encodes CASTNRERAFF.

The chain combines TRBV10-3 with TRBJ2-3; tentatively, D is TRBD1 (6 bases). CDR3 size: 13 residues. From germline, CDR1 is ENHRY and CDR2 SYGVKD. Trimming took 8 bases from V and 1 from J, leaving 10 bases between them. CDR3 bases: TGTGCCATCGGGGGCTTCGGCACAGATACGCAGTATTTT. Translation gives CAIGGFGTDTQYF.

This chain uses TRBV7-2 with TRBJ1-4; 8 nucleotides align to TRBD1. Germline CDR1 and CDR2: SGHTA and FQGNSA. CDR3 length: 14 amino acids. V gave up 4 bases and J gave up 8 bases; unmatched junction bases: 6. The CDR3 loop is CASSSDRVGEKLFF. In nucleotides, the CDR3 is TGTGCCAGCAGCTCGGACAGGGTCGGGGAAAAACTGTTTTTT.

The chain combines TRBV12-3 or TRBV12-4 with TRBJ2-5; possible D gene TRBD2, 7 bases. V lost 7 bases and J lost 5, with 14 bases in between. This CDR3 comprises 13 residues. CDR3 nucleotide sequence: TGTGCCAGCACCTTGCGGGGGCTTGAGACCCAGTACTTC. Residues: CASTLRGLETQYF.

The V gene is TRBV10-3, the J gene TRBJ2-7; 8 bases line up with TRBD1. The CDR3 has 17 residues. J lost 3 bases, V lost 6 bases, and 16 bases had no gene match. Germline V CDR1 and CDR2: ENHRY, SYGVKD. The CDR3 nucleotides are TGTGCCATCAGCGGAACTGTTGGACAGGGTAAAGACTACGAGCAGTACTTC. Translated: CAISGTVGQGKDYEQYF.

The gene calls are TRBV4-1 and TRBJ1-4; no clear D gene. This CDR3 contains 17 residues. The germline V gene has CDR1 MGHRA and CDR2 YSYEKL. Deletions cut 0 bases from V and 4 bases from J, with 15 bases between. The CDR3 reads CASSQEGSGQSNEKLFF. Here the CDR3 DNA reads TGCGCCAGCAGCCAAGAAGGTTCGGGTCAGAGTAATGAAAAACTGTTTTTT.

This chain uses TRBV7-3 with TRBJ1-3; D not certain. The CDR3 is made up of 16 amino acids. CDR1 and CDR2 (germline): SGHTA, FQGTGA. Trimming removed 3 bases from V and 0 bases from J, with 12 bases in between. CDR3 amino acids: CASSFGGLSSGNTIYF. The CDR3 DNA reads as TGTGCCAGCAGCTTCGGCGGACTAAGCTCTGGAAACACCATATATTTT.

The CDR3 sequence is CASSYSPLNSPLHF. CDR3 bases: TGCGCCAGCAGTTATAGCCCACTTAATTCACCCCTCCACTTT. The chain links TRBV5-1 to TRBJ1-6; D is unclear. V dropped 5 bases and J dropped 6 bases, with 12 bases sitting between them. The CDR3 spans 14 residues. CDR1 is SGHRS, CDR2 YFSETQ, per germline.

This chain uses TRBV7-9 with TRBJ2-1; possibly TRBD1 for D (5 bases). V lost 4 bases and J 6 bases, leaving 22 bases between the germline ends. Germline V lookup: CDR1 SEHNR, CDR2 FQNEAQ (reference sequence). The CDR3 has 17 amino acids. CDR3 in DNA: TGTGCCAGCAGCTGGGCCATCGGACACCAGTTCCTCAATGAGCAGTTCTTC. This codes for CASSWAIGHQFLNEQFF.

This rearrangement joins TRBV6-2 or TRBV6-3 to TRBJ1-2; a weak D match, TRBD1 (5 bases). Trimming shortened V by 6 bases and J by 8 bases, and 13 bases separated the two germline ends. The CDR3 extends over 12 amino acids. Germline V gene lookup returns CDR1 MNHEY and CDR2 SVGEGT. In DNA form, the CDR3 reads TGTGCCAGCAGCCTCTTAGGGGTCGGCTACACCTTC. Its protein product is CASSLLGVGYTF.

The chain joins TRBV18 to TRBJ2-3, with a weak D call TRBD2 (5 bases). Trimming shortened V by 3 bases and J by 4 bases, and 8 bases separated the two germline ends. Germline V gene data show CDR1 as KGHSH and CDR2 as LQKENI. This CDR3 spans 13 amino acids. In nucleotides, the CDR3 is TGTGCCAGCTCACCCTCTAGCCCAGATACGCAGTATTTT. This sequence encodes CASSPSSPDTQYF.

V and J are TRBV18 and TRBJ2-7; possibly TRBD1 for D (6 bases). V gave up 3 bases and J gave up 3 bases, with 15 bases separating them. The CDR3 sequence is 15 residues long. Germline values: CDR1 KGHSH, CDR2 LQKENI. CDR3 amino acids: CASSPGASNDYEQYF. The CDR3 DNA sequence: TGTGCCAGCTCACCGGGGGCCTCTAACGACTACGAGCAGTACTTC.

The rearrangement uses TRBV28 and TRBJ1-1; 7 bases fit TRBD1. The CDR3 covers 16 residues. The V gene end was trimmed by 2 bases and the J gene end by 1 base; junction bases not matched to a gene: 7. From germline, CDR1 is MDHEN and CDR2 SYDVKM. The CDR3 reads CASSLGEQGPNTEAFF. Written as DNA, the CDR3 is TGTGCCAGCAGTTTAGGGGAACAGGGGCCGAACACTGAAGCTTTCTTT.